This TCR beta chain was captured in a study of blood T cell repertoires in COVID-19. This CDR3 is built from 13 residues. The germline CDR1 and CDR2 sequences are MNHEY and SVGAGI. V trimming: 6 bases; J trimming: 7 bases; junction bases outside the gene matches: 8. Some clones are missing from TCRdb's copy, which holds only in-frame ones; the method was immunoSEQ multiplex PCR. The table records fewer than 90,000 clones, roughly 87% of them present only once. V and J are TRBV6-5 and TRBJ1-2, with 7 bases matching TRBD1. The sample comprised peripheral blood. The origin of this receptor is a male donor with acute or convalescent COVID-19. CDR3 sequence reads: CASSEGTVSGYTF. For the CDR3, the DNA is TGTGCCAGCAGCGAGGGGACAGTCTCTGGCTACACCTTC.